The 13 T cell receptor beta chains presented below share a single source sample, sequenced in a study of PD-1 blockade in classical Hodgkin lymphoma. Sequencing was performed with immunoSEQ multiplex PCR; in TCRdb, only in-frame clones are kept and a portion is missing. The sample holds 20,000 to 25,000 clones; 77% are singletons and the top ten take about 41%. Every patient relapsed after autologous stem cell transplantation, and brentuximab vedotin exposure varied. The source was peripheral blood mononuclear cells (PBMCs), collected before the second cycle of nivolumab. The receptors here all came from a human donor with classical Hodgkin lymphoma.

The V gene is TRBV18, the J gene TRBJ1-5, with D hard to call. The length of the CDR3 is 14 residues. Trimming cost V 2 bases and J 4 bases, with 9 bases left between them. CDR1 and CDR2 from the germline V gene are KGHSH and LQKENI. Here the CDR3 reads CASSPDGPNQPQHF. CDR3 DNA: TGTGCCAGCTCACCAGACGGACCGAATCAGCCCCAGCATTTT.

This clone was observed once. The rearrangement uses TRBV15 and TRBJ1-3; 7 positions agree with TRBD1. CDR3 size: 14 residues. Germline CDR1 LNHNV, CDR2 YYDKDF (reference sequence). J lost 3 bases, V lost 6 bases, and 5 bases had no gene match. CDR3 in amino acids: CATSGTEYGNTIYF. The CDR3, as DNA: TGTGCCACCAGTGGGACAGAATATGGAAACACCATATATTTT.

The chain is built from TRBV18 and TRBJ1-5, with D tentatively TRBD1 (5 bases). Looked up from germline, CDR1 is KGHSH and CDR2 is LQKENI. Trimming removed 5 bases at V and 4 bases at J, with 9 bases between. The CDR3 contains 13 residues. The CDR3 DNA is TGTGCCAGCTCAGTAGGGGAAAATCAGCCCCAGCATTTT. It codes for CASSVGENQPQHF.

The chain links TRBV6-6 to TRBJ2-7; D is uncertain. Germline lookup yields CDR1 MNHNY and CDR2 SVGAGI (reference sequence). Between the trimmed V and J ends, which lost 4 bases and 0 bases, there was a span of 13 bases. This CDR3 is built from 15 residues. As DNA, the CDR3 is TGTGCCAGCAGTTCTACAGAGAGGAGCTCCTACGAGCAGTACTTC. Translating gives CASSSTERSSYEQYF.

This clone was counted a single time. V gene TRBV6-1 combines with J gene TRBJ1-1; D not certain. Germline V gives CDR1 MNHNS, CDR2 SASEGT. The CDR3 length is 12 residues. Deletions cut 7 bases from V and 8 bases from J, with 14 bases between. The CDR3 DNA is TGTGCCAGCAATTTTGGAGACCGGGAAGCTTTCTTT. This translates into CASNFGDREAFF.

The chain employs TRBV27 and TRBJ1-1, with D possibly being TRBD1 (5 bases). This CDR3 has 11 residues. V lost 3 bases, J lost 9 bases, and 8 bases lay in between. Germline-derived CDR1 and CDR2 are MNHEY and SMNVEV (reference sequence). CDR3 amino acids: CASSFGAKAFF. The CDR3 region has the DNA TGTGCCAGCAGTTTTGGGGCCAAAGCTTTCTTT.

This clone has just a few counts. The rearrangement links TRBV9 to TRBJ2-7; D not resolved. V gave up 2 bases and J gave up 9 bases, with 15 bases separating them. The germline V gene encodes CDR1 SGDLS and CDR2 YYNGEE. The length of the CDR3 is 13 residues. CDR3 sequence (DNA): TGTGCCAGCAGCGTTCGGCCTGATGGGCGGCAGTACTTC. Translation: CASSVRPDGRQYF.

This chain uses TRBV12-5 with TRBJ2-1; the match to TRBD2 covers 8 bases. Germline CDR1 LGHNT, CDR2 FRNRAP. Unmatched junction bases numbered 8, after V lost 0 bases and J lost 7 bases. The CDR3 consists of 16 residues. Here the CDR3 reads CASGLVLAGGINEQFF. The CDR3 nucleotides are TGTGCTAGTGGTTTGGTACTGGCGGGAGGAATAAATGAGCAGTTCTTC.

CDR3 region: CASSVQFDRGQPQHF. DNA of the CDR3: TGTGCCAGCAGCGTACAATTTGACAGGGGGCAGCCCCAGCATTTT. This chain uses TRBV6-4 with TRBJ1-5, with TRBD1 matching 9 bases. CDR3 length: 15 amino acids. V trimming: 6 bases; J trimming: 7 bases; junction bases outside the gene matches: 10. Germline loops: CDR1 MRHNA, CDR2 SNTAGT.

This clone was observed once. This chain uses TRBV2 with TRBJ2-5; D not resolved. The CDR3 consists of 13 residues. CDR1 is SNHLY and CDR2 is FYNNEI in the germline V gene. Trimming removed 4 bases from V and 4 bases from J, with 10 bases in between. The CDR3 DNA is TGTGCCAGCAGTGGTGGCACCTCAGAGACCCAGTACTTC. As protein: CASSGGTSETQYF.

In this sample, this clone turned up a few times. The chain uses TRBV30 and TRBJ1-1; D is unresolved. The germline V and J ends were trimmed by 0 bases and 2 bases, with 7 bases remaining between them. Germline V lookup: CDR1 GTSNPN, CDR2 SVGIG (reference sequence). CDR3 size: 13 residues. CDR3 sequence: CAWSVGENTEAFF. For the CDR3, the DNA is TGTGCCTGGAGTGTAGGAGAAAACACTGAAGCTTTCTTT.

This chain uses TRBV6-1 with TRBJ2-7; D might be TRBD2 (6 bases). In germline, CDR1 is MNHNS, CDR2 SASEGT. Trimming stripped 6 bases from V and 1 base from J, with 13 bases between. This CDR3 spans 14 amino acids. This CDR3 is CASSTGDRSYEQYF. The CDR3 DNA reads as TGTGCCAGCAGCACGGGGGATCGGTCCTACGAGCAGTACTTC.

The genes are TRBV30 and TRBJ1-1; D not certain. Germline CDR1 reads GTSNPN; CDR2 reads SVGIG (reference sequence). V was clipped by 4 bases and J by 5 bases, with 17 bases between them. The CDR3 totals 14 residues. CDR3 in amino acids: CAWTPTSSGTEAFF. The DNA of the CDR3 is TGTGCCTGGACCCCAACTTCCTCGGGGACTGAAGCTTTCTTT. The variable domain in full, completed from reference TRBV30 and TRBJ1-1, reads SQTIHQWPATLVQPVGSPLSLECTVEGTSNPNLYWYRQAAGRGLQLLFYSVGIGQISSEVPQNLSASRPQDRQFILSSKKLLLSDSGFYLCAWTPTSSGTEAFFGQGTRLTVV.